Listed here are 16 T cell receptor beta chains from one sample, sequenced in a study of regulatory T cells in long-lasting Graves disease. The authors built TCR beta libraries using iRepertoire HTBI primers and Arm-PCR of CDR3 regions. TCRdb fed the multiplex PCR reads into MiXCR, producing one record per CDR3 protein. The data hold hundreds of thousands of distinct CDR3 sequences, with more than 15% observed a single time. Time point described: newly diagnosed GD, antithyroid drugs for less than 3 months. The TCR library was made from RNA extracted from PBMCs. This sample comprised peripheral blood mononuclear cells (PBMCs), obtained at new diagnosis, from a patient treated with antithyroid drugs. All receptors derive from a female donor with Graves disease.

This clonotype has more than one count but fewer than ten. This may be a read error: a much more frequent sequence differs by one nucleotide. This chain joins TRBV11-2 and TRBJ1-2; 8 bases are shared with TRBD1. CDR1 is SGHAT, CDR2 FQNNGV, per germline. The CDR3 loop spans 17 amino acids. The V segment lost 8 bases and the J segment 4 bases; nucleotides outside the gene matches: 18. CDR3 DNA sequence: TGTGCCAGCGGCTCACTCCGGACAGGGCCGTACCTCTATGGCTACACCTTC. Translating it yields CASGSLRTGPYLYGYTF.

CDR3 coding DNA: TGTGCCAGCAGTCAACAGCGGGACCCACACAATGAGCAGTTCTTC. Translated: CASSQQRDPHNEQFF. J is TRBJ2-1 and V is TRBV28, with 7 bases that match TRBD2. V lost 5 bases to trimming and J lost 5 bases; unmatched junction nucleotides: 9. Germline V gives CDR1 MDHEN, CDR2 SYDVKM. The CDR3 covers 15 residues.

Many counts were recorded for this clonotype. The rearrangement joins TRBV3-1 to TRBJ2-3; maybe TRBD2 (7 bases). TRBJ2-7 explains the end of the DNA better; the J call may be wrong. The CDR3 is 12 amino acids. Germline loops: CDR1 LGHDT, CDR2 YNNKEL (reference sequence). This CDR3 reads CASGGGGDEQYF. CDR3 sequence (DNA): TGTGCCAGCGGGGGAGGGGGAGACGAGCAGTACTTC.

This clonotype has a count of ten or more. The CDR3 sequence: CASGASEPRTQETQYF. Here the CDR3 DNA reads TGTGCTAGTGGTGCGTCGGAGCCCCGGACCCAAGAGACCCAGTACTTC. This sequence joins TRBV12-5 and TRBJ2-5; D unresolved. This CDR3 has 16 amino acids. V shed 5 bases and J shed 1 base, with 17 bases lying between them. The germline V gene encodes CDR1 LGHNT and CDR2 FRNRAP.

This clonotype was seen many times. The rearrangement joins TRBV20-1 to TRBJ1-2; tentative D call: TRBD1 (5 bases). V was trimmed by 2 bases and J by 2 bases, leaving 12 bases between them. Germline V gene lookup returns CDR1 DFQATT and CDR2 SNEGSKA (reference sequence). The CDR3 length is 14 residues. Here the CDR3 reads CSARTTASNYGYTF. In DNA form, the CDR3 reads TGCAGTGCTAGAACGACAGCTTCAAACTATGGCTACACCTTC.

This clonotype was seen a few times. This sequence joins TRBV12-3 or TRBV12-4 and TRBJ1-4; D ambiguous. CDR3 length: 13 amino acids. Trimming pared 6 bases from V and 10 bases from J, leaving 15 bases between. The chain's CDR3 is CASSYDPEAKLFF. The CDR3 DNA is TGTGCCAGCAGCTACGACCCTGAGGCAAAACTGTTTTTT.

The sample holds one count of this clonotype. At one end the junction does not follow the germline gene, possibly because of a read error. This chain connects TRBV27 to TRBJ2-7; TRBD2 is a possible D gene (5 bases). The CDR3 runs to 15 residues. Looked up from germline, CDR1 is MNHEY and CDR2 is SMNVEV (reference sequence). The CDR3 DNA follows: TGTGCCAGCAGTTTACTTACGGGGAGCAGCTACCAGCAGTACTTC. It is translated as CASSLLTGSSYQQYF.

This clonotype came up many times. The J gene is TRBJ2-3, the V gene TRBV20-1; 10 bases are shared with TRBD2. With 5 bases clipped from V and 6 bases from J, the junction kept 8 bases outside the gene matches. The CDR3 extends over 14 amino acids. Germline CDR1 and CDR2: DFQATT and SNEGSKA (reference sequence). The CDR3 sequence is CSAGAGGSMDTQYF. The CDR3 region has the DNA TGCAGTGCTGGAGCGGGAGGGTCGATGGATACGCAGTATTTT.

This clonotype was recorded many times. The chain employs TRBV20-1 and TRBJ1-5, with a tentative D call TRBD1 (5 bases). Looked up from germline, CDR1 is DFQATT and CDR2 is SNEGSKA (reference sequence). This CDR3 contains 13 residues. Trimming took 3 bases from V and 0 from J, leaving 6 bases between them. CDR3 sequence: CSARGHSNQPQHF. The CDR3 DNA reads TGCAGTGCTAGGGGGCATAGCAATCAGCCCCAGCATTTT.

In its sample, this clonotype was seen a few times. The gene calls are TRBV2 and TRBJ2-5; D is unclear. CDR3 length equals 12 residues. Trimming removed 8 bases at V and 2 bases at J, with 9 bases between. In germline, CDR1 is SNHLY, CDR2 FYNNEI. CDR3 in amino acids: CASLYSQETQYF. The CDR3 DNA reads TGTGCCAGCTTATACAGTCAAGAGACCCAGTACTTC.

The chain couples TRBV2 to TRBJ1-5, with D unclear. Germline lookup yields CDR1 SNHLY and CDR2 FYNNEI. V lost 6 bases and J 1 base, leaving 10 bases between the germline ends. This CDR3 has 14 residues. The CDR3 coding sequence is TGTGCCAGCAGCCAAGATGTCAGCAATCAGCCCCAGCATTTT. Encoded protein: CASSQDVSNQPQHF.

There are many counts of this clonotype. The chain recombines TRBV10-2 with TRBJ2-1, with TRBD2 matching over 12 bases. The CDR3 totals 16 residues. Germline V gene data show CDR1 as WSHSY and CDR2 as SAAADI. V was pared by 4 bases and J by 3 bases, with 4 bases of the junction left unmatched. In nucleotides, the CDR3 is TGCGCCAGCAGTGCGACTAGCGGGAGTATCTACAATGAGCAGTTCTTC. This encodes CASSATSGSIYNEQFF.

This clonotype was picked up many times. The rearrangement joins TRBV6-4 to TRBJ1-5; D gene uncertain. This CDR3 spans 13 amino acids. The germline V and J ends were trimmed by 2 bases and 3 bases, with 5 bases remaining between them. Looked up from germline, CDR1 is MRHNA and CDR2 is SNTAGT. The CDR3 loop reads CASSDGDNQPQHF. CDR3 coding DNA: TGTGCCAGCAGTGACGGGGACAATCAGCCCCAGCATTTT.

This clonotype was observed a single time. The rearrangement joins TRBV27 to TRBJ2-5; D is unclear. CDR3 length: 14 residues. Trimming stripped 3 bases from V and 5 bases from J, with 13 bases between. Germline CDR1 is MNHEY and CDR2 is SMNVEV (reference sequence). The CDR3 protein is CASSLGPSWETQYF. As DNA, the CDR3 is TGTGCCAGCAGTTTGGGTCCCTCCTGGGAGACCCAGTACTTC.

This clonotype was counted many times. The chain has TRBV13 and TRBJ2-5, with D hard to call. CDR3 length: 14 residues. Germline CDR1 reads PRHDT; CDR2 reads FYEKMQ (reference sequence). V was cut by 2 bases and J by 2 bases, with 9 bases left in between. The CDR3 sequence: CASSLTETQETQYF. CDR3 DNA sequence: TGTGCCAGCAGCTTAACGGAGACTCAAGAGACCCAGTACTTC.

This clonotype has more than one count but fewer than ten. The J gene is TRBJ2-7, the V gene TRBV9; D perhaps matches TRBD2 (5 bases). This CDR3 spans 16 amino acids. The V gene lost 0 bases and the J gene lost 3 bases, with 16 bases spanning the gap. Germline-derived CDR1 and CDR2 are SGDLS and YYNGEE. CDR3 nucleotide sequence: TGTGCCAGCAGCGTAGACCCAGCGGCCTTGAACTACGAGCAGTACTTC. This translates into CASSVDPAALNYEQYF.